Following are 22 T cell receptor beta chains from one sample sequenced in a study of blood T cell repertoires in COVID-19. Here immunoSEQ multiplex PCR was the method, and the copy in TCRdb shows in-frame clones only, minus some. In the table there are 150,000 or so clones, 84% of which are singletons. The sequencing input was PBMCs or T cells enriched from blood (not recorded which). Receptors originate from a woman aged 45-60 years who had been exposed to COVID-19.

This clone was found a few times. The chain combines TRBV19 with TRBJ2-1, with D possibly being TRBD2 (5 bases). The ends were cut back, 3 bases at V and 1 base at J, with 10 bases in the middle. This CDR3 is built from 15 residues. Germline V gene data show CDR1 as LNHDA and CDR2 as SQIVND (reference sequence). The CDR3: CASSILWTSYNEQFF. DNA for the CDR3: TGTGCCAGTAGTATTTTGTGGACTTCCTACAATGAGCAGTTCTTC.

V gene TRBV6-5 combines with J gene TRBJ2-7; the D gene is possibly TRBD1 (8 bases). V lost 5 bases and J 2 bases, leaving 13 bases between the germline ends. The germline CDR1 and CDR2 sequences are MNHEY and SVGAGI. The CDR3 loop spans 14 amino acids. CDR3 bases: TGTGCCAGCAGTCTACAGGGGGGGACCTACGAGCAGTACTTC. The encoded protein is CASSLQGGTYEQYF.

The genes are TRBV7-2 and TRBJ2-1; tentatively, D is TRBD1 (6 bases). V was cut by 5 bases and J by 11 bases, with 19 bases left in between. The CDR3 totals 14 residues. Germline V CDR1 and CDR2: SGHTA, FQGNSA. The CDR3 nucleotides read TGTGCCAGCAGCCCCATGGGGACACACAGCAAGCAGTTCTTC. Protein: CASSPMGTHSKQFF.

In DNA, the CDR3 is TGTGCCAGCAGCTTGGTGGCTAGCGGGGGCGGAGCAGATACGCAGTATTTT. Encoded protein: CASSLVASGGGADTQYF. The V gene is TRBV5-4, the J gene TRBJ2-3, with TRBD2 matching 10 bases. The germline CDR1 and CDR2 sequences are SGHNT and YYREEE (reference sequence). Trimming cost V 0 bases and J 4 bases; bases outside gene matches: 8. The CDR3 loop spans 17 amino acids.

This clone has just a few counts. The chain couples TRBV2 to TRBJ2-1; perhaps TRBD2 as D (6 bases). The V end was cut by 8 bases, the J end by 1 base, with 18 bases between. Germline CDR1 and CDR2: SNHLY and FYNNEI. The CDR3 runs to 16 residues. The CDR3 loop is CASRDGGALSYNEQFF. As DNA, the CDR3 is TGTGCCAGCCGGGATGGAGGGGCTTTATCCTACAATGAGCAGTTCTTC. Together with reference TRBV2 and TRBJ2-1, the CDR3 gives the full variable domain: EPEVTQTPSHQVTQMGQEVILRCVPISNHLYFYWYRQILGQKVEFLVSFYNNEISEKSEIFDDQFSVERPDGSNFTLKIRSTKLEDSAMYFCASRDGGALSYNEQFFGPGTRLTVL.

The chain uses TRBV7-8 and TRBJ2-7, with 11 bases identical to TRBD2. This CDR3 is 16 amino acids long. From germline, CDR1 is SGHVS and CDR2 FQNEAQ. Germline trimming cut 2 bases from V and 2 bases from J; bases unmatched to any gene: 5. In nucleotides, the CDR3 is TGTGCCAGCAGCTTAAATCCGACTAGCGGGACCTACGAGCAGTACTTC. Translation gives CASSLNPTSGTYEQYF.

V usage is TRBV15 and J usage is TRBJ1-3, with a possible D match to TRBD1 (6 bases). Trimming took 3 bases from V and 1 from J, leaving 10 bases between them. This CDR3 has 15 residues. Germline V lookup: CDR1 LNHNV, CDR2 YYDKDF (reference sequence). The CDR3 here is CATSSNRVSGNTIYF. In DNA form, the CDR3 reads TGTGCCACCAGCAGTAACAGGGTTTCTGGAAACACCATATATTTT.

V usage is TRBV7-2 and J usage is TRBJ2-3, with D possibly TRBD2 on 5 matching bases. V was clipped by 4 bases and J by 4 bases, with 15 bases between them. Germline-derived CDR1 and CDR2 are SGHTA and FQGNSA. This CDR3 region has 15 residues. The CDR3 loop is CASSSRGLDADTQYF. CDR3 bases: TGTGCCAGCAGCTCCAGAGGGCTGGATGCAGATACGCAGTATTTT. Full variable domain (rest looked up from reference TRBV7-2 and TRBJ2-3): GAGVSQSPSNKVTEKGKDVELRCDPISGHTALYWYRQSLGQGLEFLIYFQGNSAPDKSGLPSDRFSAERTGGSVSTLTIQRTQQEDSAVYLCASSSRGLDADTQYFGPGTRLTVL.

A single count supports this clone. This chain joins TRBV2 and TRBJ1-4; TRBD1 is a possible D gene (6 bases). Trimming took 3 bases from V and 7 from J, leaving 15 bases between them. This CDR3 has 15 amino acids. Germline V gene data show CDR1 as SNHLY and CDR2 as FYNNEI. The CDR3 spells CASSEKRTEGEKLFF. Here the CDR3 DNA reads TGTGCCAGCAGTGAGAAAAGGACAGAAGGTGAAAAACTGTTTTTT.

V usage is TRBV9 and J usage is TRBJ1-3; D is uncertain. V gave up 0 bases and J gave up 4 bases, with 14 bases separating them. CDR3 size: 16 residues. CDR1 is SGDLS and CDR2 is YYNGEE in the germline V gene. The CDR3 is CASSVVPDLIGNTIYF. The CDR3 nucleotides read TGTGCCAGCAGCGTAGTCCCCGACTTAATCGGAAACACCATATATTTT.

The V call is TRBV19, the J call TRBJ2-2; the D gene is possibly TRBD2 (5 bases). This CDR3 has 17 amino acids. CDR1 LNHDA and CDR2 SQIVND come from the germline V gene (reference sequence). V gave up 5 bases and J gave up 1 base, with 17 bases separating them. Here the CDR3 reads CASSSRWGDLNTGELFF. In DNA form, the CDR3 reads TGTGCCAGTAGTTCCAGGTGGGGAGATCTGAACACCGGGGAGCTGTTTTTT.

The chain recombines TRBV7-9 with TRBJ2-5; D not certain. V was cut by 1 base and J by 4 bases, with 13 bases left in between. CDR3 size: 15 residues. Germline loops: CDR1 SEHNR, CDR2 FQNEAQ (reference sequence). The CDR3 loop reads CASSLGVPSGETQYF. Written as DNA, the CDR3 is TGTGCCAGCAGCTTAGGTGTGCCGTCCGGAGAGACCCAGTACTTC. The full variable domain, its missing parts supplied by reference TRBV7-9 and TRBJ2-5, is DTGVSQNPRHKITKRGQNVTFRCDPISEHNRLYWYRQTLGQGPEFLTYFQNEAQLEKSRLLSDRFSAERPKGSFSTLEIQRTEQGDSAMYLCASSLGVPSGETQYFGPGTRLLVL.

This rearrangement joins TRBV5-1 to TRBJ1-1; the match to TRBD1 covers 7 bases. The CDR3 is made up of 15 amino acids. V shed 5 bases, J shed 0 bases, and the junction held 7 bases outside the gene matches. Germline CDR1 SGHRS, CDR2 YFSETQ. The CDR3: CASSPRQGMNTEAFF. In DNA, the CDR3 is TGCGCCAGCAGTCCCCGACAGGGAATGAACACTGAAGCTTTCTTT.

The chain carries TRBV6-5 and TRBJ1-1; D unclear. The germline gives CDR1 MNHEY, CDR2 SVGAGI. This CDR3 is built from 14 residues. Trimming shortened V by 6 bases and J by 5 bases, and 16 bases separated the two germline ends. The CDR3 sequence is CASSGNGPPTEAFF. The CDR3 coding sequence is TGTGCCAGCAGCGGGAACGGCCCACCGACTGAAGCTTTCTTT.

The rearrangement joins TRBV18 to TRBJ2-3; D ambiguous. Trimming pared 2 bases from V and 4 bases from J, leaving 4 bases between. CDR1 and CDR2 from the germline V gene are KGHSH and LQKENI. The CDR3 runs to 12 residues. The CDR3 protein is CASSPSPDTQYF. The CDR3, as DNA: TGTGCCAGCTCACCAAGCCCAGATACGCAGTATTTT.

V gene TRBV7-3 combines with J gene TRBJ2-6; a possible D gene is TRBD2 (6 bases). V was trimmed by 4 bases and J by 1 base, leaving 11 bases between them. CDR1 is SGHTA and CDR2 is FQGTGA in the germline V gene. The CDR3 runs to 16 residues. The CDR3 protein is CASSSLGRSGANVLTF. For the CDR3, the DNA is TGTGCCAGCAGCTCGCTTGGGAGGTCTGGGGCCAACGTCCTGACTTTC.

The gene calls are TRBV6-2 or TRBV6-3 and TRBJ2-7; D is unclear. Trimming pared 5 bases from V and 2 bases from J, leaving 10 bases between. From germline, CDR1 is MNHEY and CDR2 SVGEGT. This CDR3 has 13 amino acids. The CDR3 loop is CASSRGLPYEQYF. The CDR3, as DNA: TGTGCCAGCAGTCGAGGCCTCCCCTACGAGCAGTACTTC.

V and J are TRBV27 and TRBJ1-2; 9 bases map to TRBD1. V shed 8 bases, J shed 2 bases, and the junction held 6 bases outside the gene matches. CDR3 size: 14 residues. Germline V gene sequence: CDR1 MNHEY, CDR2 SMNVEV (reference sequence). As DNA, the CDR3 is TGTGCCAGCTCGGGACAGGGTAGGAACTATGGCTACACCTTC. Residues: CASSGQGRNYGYTF.

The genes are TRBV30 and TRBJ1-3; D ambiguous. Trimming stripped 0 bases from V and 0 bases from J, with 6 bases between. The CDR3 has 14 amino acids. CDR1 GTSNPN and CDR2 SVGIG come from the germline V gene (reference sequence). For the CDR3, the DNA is TGTGCCTGGAGTGTTGGCCCCTCTGGAAACACCATATATTTT. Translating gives CAWSVGPSGNTIYF.

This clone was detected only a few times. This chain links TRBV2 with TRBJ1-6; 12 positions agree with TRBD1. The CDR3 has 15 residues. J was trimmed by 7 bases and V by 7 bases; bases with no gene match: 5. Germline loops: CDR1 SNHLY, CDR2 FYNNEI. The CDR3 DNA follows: TGTGCCAGCATCCCGGGACAGGGGGCGAATTCACCCCTCCACTTT. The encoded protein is CASIPGQGANSPLHF.

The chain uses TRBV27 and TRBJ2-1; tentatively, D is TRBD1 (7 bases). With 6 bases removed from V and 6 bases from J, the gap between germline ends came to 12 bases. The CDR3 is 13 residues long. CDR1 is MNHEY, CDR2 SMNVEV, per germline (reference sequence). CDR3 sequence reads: CASSTQGGNEQFF. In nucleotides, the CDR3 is TGTGCCAGCAGCACCCAGGGGGGCAATGAGCAGTTCTTC.

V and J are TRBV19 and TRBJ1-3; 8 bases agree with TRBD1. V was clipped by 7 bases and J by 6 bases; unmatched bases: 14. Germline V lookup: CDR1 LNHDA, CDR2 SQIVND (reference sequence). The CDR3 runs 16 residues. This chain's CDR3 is CASTKRRGQGENTIYF. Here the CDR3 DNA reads TGTGCCAGTACCAAGAGAAGAGGACAGGGAGAAAACACCATATATTTT.